This record covers a single T cell receptor beta chain. This clone's antigen is unknown. The sample holds no much larger clone one base away, and base qualities are not on file. Each donor gave one peripheral blood draw, averaging about 120 mL, which was collected into heparinised tubes. A BD FACSAria II and a panel including CD45RO, CCR7, CD25, CD127, CD95 and CD27 were used to sort naive, central memory, regulatory and stem cell-like memory CD4+ T cells. A purity above 98% was achieved for all sorted populations. PBMCs were isolated immediately by Lymphoprep density gradient centrifugation and stained directly without culture. Samples were stained and sorted in pairs, with one healthy donor and one patient per experiment, so that batch effects were minimized. The High Capacity cDNA Reverse Transcription Kit was used to reverse transcribe all of the isolated RNA, meaning that expressed TCRB transcripts were what got sequenced. Naive, central memory and regulatory T cell samples underwent deep immunoSEQ sequencing, averaging about 3.57 million total reads per sample. After sorted cells were lysed in RLT buffer, RNA was extracted with DNase-treated RNeasy Micro or Mini kits, with the choice depending on cell number. To prevent cross-contamination, every cell subset was processed on its own, while patient and healthy donor samples were processed together. The immunoSEQ multiplex PCR was used to amplify TCRB sequences from cDNA, yielding 87-bp fragments that span the CDR3 region. Sequencing of the amplicons was performed on the Illumina HiSeq platform. In the authors' own workflow: Synthetic template baselines were used to correct PCR bias computationally, reads within Hamming distance 2 were collapsed, and singletons that could not be merged were discarded. By aligning reads against IMGT, V, D and J genes, CDR3 length, and insertions or deletions at six rearrangement sites were assigned. Within each subset, clonotype counts were normalized to sorted cell number, after which true diversity and Gini coefficients were computed with the tcR R package. Repertoire sharing was quantified using the overlap coefficient calculated on TCRB nucleotide sequences. TCRdb limited this immuneACCESS table to in-frame rearrangements with V and J called. A share of clones is missing; checked studies link under half to unresolved V genes, and the rest is unexplained. D and trimming come from the DNA, and the V and J calls and clone size come from that table. The table for this sample lists 160,000 or so clones; 9% to 10% of them were counted only once. Around 2.5% of the sample rests with the top ten.

These data belong to a study of beta chain features in type 1 diabetes (dated by TCRdb to 2016 to 2019). Some background on the complete study: Mean age, gender distribution, total cell number and subset yield were not different between patients and healthy donors. A total of roughly 100 million sorted cells were examined across all samples, and the number of cells per subset was strongly correlated with RNA yield. In the study, TCRB repertoires of sorted circulating CD4+ T cell subsets from recently diagnosed type 1 diabetes patients were compared with those of matched healthy donors. Naive and central memory subsets were obtained from all 30 or so donors, but regulatory and stem cell-like memory subsets were isolated from only 8 patients and roughly eight healthy donors. What the authors observed across the whole study: Naive, central memory and regulatory TCRB repertoires appeared more similar among patients than among healthy donors. PCR may preferentially amplify shorter templates, but because patient and control samples were amplified and corrected together, any resulting skew would affect both groups equally. HLA sub-analyses involved small numbers of individuals, so any influence of HLA type on TCRB rearrangement remained unresolved. Patients with type 1 diabetes made fewer insertions and deleted more nucleotides at VDJ recombination sites, implying thymic rearrangement abnormalities. In all four CD4+ subsets, TCRB CDR3 length was moderately but significantly shorter in type 1 diabetes patients. Because cDNA was sequenced instead of genomic DNA, activated cells with high expression could be over-represented, although the groups did not differ in activation or CD3 levels.

Sequencing input: central memory CD4+ T cells from blood. The clonotype originates from a woman under 30 in good health.

The bases are TGTGCCAGCAGCTTACGCAGGTCAACGAACACCGGGGAGCTGTTTTTT. This gives the protein CASSLRRSTNTGELFF. The chain is assembled from TRBV7-2 and TRBJ2-2; the D gene remains uncertain. The V end loses 2 bases and the J end loses 0 bases, and a stretch of 10 bases separates them. Sequences SGHTA (CDR1) and FQGNSA (CDR2) are obtained from the germline V gene. Taken from cysteine to phenylalanine, the CDR3 has 16 residues. Of all the DNA, just the CDR3 is kept, 48 bases in frame from base 1.